The clone carrying this TCR beta chain was recorded at least ten times. Sequencing started from total RNA isolated from unfractionated whole blood. Each CDR3 protein gets one entry after TCRdb re-called the 5' RACE reads with MiXCR. Among approximately 81,000 distinct CDR3 sequences listed, more than 7% were seen once. This CDR3 contains 15 residues. The V segment lost 5 bases and the J segment 4 bases; nucleotides outside the gene matches: 5. This sample was included in a study of human T cells and chemical hapten exposure. This clonotype was sampled from a male donor in good health. The rearrangement links TRBV12-3 or TRBV12-4 to TRBJ2-3, with 11 bases lining up with TRBD2. CDR3 loop: CASSPGLAVADTQYF. The CDR3 nucleotides are TGTGCCAGCAGTCCGGGACTAGCGGTAGCAGATACGCAGTATTTT.